This T cell receptor (beta chain) was sequenced in a study of control samples from healthy donors and cancer patients. Here immunoSEQ multiplex PCR was the method, and the copy in TCRdb shows in-frame clones only, minus some. There are tens of thousands of clones in the sample; over 85% occur only once, and less than 7% lies in the top ten. Trimming took off 4 bases at V and 4 bases at J, with 16 bases between the two ends. The CDR3 is 15 amino acids. Germline assignment: CDR1 LNHDA and CDR2 SQIVND (reference sequence). V and J are TRBV19 and TRBJ1-1, with D uncertain. The material sequenced was blood. This sequence was found in a middle-aged man in good health. The DNA of the CDR3 is TGTGCCAGTAGTACCCGTCGATCCATTTCCACTGAAGCTTTCTTT. This translates into CASSTRRSISTEAFF.